Sequencing of this T cell receptor (beta chain) was carried out in a study of memory CD4+ T cells and cytomegalovirus serostatus. Study details: Donors were healthy Belgian adults, under 10 CMV seropositive and about 24 seronegative. Findings of the study overall: A US-trained random forest predicted CMV serostatus with median AUC around 0.91.

In this sample, this clone is medium-sized. Its antigen remains unidentified. Deletions cut 1 base from V and 4 bases from J, with 8 bases between. Germline V gene lookup returns CDR1 SGHNT and CDR2 YYREEE (reference sequence). This CDR3 is built from 13 residues. Repertoires were generated with immunoSEQ multiplex PCR, while TCRdb's copy carries only in-frame clones and drops some. The sample includes nearly 50,000 clones, approximately 78% of them seen just once. Single viable CD3+CD4+CD8-CD45RO+ cells were sorted as the memory CD4+ T cells. The J gene is TRBJ1-2, the V gene TRBV5-4; unclear D gene. The clonotype comes from an adult in good health and CMV-seronegative. The specimen sequenced was memory CD4+ T cells from blood. CDR3 coding DNA: TGTGCCAGCAGCTTGAATGGATTCTATGGCTACACCTTC. This encodes CASSLNGFYGYTF.